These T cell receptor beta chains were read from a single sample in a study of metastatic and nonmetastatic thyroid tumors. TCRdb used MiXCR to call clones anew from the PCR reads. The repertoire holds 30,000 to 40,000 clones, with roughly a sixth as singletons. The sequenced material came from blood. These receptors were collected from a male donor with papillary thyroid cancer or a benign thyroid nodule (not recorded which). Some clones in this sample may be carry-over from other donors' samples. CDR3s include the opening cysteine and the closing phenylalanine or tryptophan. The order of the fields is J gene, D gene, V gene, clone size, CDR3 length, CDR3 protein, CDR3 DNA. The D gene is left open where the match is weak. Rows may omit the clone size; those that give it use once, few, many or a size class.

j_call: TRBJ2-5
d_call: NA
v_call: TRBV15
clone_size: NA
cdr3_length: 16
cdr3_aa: CATSRDTGVTQETQYF
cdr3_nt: TGTGCCACCAGCCGAGATACGGGGGTAACTCAAGAGACCCAGTACTTC

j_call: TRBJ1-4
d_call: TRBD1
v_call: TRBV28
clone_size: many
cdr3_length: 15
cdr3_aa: CASRPQTGVYEKLFF
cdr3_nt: TGTGCCAGCAGACCCCAGACAGGGGTATATGAAAAACTGTTTTTT

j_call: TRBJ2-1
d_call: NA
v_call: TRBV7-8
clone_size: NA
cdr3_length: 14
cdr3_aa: CASSTRHGAEEQFF
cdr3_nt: TGTGCCAGCAGCACCCGACATGGCGCCGAAGAGCAGTTCTTC

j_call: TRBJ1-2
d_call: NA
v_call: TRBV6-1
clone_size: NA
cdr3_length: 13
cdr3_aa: CASGESQGYGYTF
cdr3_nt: TGTGCCAGCGGTGAAAGTCAGGGCTATGGCTACACCTTC

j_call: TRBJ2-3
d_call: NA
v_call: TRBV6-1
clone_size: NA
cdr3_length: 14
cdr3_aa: CASSESVSTDTQYF
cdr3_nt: TGTGCCAGCAGTGAATCGGTTAGCACAGATACGCAGTATTTT

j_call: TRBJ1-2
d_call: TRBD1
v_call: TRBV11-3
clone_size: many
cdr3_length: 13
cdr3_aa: CASPPATGWGYTF
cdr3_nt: TGTGCCAGCCCGCCCGCGACAGGGTGGGGCTACACCTTC

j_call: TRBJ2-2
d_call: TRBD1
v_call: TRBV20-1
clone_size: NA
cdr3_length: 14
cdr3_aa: CSAKDRWTTGELFF
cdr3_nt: TGCAGTGCAAAGGACAGGTGGACTACCGGGGAGCTGTTTTTT

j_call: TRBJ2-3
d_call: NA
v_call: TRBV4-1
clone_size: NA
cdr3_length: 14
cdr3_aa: CASSHFMRADTQYF
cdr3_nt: TGCGCCAGCAGCCACTTTATGAGGGCAGATACGCAGTATTTT

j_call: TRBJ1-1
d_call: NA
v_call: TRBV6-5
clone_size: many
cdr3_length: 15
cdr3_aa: CASSYWGDSNTEAFF
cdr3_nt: TGTGCCAGCAGTTACTGGGGGGATTCGAACACTGAAGCTTTCTTT

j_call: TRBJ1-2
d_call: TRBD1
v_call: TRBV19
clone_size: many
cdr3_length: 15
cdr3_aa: CASSIRTGPIYGYTF
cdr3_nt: TGTGCCAGTAGTATTCGGACAGGGCCAATCTATGGCTACACCTTC

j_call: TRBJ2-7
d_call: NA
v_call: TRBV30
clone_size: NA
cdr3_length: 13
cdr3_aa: CAWSRQGPVEQYF
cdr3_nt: TGTGCCTGGAGCCGCCAAGGGCCGGTCGAGCAGTACTTC